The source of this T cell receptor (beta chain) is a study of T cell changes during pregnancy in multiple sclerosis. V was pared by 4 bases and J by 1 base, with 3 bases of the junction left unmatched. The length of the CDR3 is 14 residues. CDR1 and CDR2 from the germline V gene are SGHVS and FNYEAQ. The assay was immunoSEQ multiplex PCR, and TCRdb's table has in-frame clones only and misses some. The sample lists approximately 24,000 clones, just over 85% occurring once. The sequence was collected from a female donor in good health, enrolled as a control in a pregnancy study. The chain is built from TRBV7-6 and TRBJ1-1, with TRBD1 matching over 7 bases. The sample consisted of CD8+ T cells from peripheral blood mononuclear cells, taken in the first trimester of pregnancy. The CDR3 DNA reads TGTGCCAGCAGCTCGGGACAGCGGAACACTGAAGCTTTCTTT. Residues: CASSSGQRNTEAFF.